This is a list of T cell receptor beta chains from one sample in a study of CD8+ T cells in alopecia areata. The assay was immunoSEQ multiplex PCR, and TCRdb's table has in-frame clones only and misses some. The sample has about 150,000 clones, around 57% seen once. Sequenced input: CD4+ T cells sorted from blood. The receptors were gathered from a human donor in good health. CDR3s include the opening cysteine and the closing phenylalanine or tryptophan. Fields, in order: D gene, clone size, J gene, V gene, CDR3 DNA, CDR3 protein. The D gene is left open where the match is weak. Clone size, where shown, is once, few, many, or a class for clones that have expanded.

>NA|few|TRBJ2-7|TRBV5-4
TGTGCCAGCAGCTTTAATAGGGTCCCCTACGAGCAGTACTTC
CASSFNRVPYEQYF
>TRBD1|NA|TRBJ1-5|TRBV28
TGTGCCAGCGTGGGAGGGACAGGGAATCAGCCCCAGCATTTT
CASVGGTGNQPQHF
>NA|few|TRBJ1-1|TRBV19
TGTGCCAGTAGCGTACAGGCCGTGCGGACTGAAGCTTTCTTT
CASSVQAVRTEAFF
>NA|NA|TRBJ2-7|TRBV19
TGTGCCAGTAGTGCGGGACTGAGCTACGAGCAGTACTTC
CASSAGLSYEQYF
>NA|NA|TRBJ2-7|TRBV2
TGTGCCAGCAGTGAGGGCCCCTACGAGCAGTACTTC
CASSEGPYEQYF
>TRBD2|NA|TRBJ2-3|TRBV5-1
TGCGCCAGCAGCTTCGGGACTAGCGGGAGGGCCATAGATACGCAGTATTTT
CASSFGTSGRAIDTQYF
>NA|few|TRBJ1-5|TRBV27
TGTGCCAGCAGTTTAACCGCGGGCGGCAATCAGCCCCAGCATTTT
CASSLTAGGNQPQHF
>NA|NA|TRBJ2-3|TRBV7-7
TGTGCTAGCAGCTTAGCCGGGTTGGAGCCAGATACGCAGTATTTT
CASSLAGLEPDTQYF
>NA|NA|TRBJ2-1|TRBV5-1
TGCGCCAGCAGCGTTACAGGTACCTCATACAATGAGCAGTTCTTC
CASSVTGTSYNEQFF
>NA|NA|TRBJ2-5|TRBV5-4
TGTGCCAGCAGCTTGCCGCGGGACGAGACCCAGTACTTC
CASSLPRDETQYF
>TRBD2|NA|TRBJ2-1|TRBV7-3
TGTGCCAGCAGCTTAACAGGATCCAGCGGGAGGGCCTATGAGCAGTTCTTC
CASSLTGSSGRAYEQFF
>NA|NA|TRBJ2-1|TRBV7-7
TGTGCCAGCAGCTTAGCGGAGACTAACTACAATGAGCAGTTCTTC
CASSLAETNYNEQFF
>NA|many|TRBJ2-1|TRBV11-2
TGTGCCAGCAGCTTAGACCGGTACCCCGGGGATGAGCAGTTCTTC
CASSLDRYPGDEQFF
>NA|few|TRBJ2-7|TRBV18
TGTGCCAGCTCACCAGAACAGGAGACTCTACAGTACTTC
CASSPEQETLQYF
>NA|NA|TRBJ1-5|TRBV29-1
TGCAGCGCAAAGGACGGGAATCAGCCCCAGCATTTT
CSAKDGNQPQHF
>NA|NA|TRBJ1-1|TRBV7-9
TGTGCCAGCAGCTTAGGGGGCCCTGGCACTGAAGCTTTCTTT
CASSLGGPGTEAFF
>TRBD1|NA|TRBJ1-1|TRBV7-9
TGTGCCAGCAGCTTGGCCGGACAGGGGGCGAGAGAAGCTTTCTTT
CASSLAGQGAREAFF
>NA|NA|TRBJ2-2|TRBV7-3
TGTGCCAGCAGCTTAACTTCAGATTTCGGGAACACCGGGGAGCTGTTTTTT
CASSLTSDFGNTGELFF
>NA|NA|TRBJ2-7|TRBV30
TGTGCCTGGAGACTGGGCCCCTACGAGCAGTACTTC
CAWRLGPYEQYF
>NA|few|TRBJ2-7|TRBV2
TGTGCCAGCAGTTCAAGTGGACTTTGGTGGCAGTACTTC
CASSSSGLWWQYF
>NA|NA|TRBJ1-1|TRBV10-3
TGTGCCATCAGTCTCGGACAGCTGAACACTGAAGCTTTCTTT
CAISLGQLNTEAFF
>NA|NA|TRBJ1-2|TRBV5-6
TGTGCCAGCAGCTTGTACAGCCTTCCCGAGAATGGCTACACCTTC
CASSLYSLPENGYTF
>NA|few|TRBJ1-5|TRBV18
TGTGCCAGCTCACCTAATTTCAATTCCCCCCAGCATTTT
CASSPNFNSPQHF
>NA|NA|TRBJ1-1|TRBV28
TGTGCCAGCAGTTTAGGGCAGGCAGACACTGAAGCTTTCTTT
CASSLGQADTEAFF
>NA|NA|TRBJ1-2|TRBV30
TGTGCCTGGAGCAGATTACAGCGGCTAGGCTACACCTTC
CAWSRLQRLGYTF
>NA|NA|TRBJ2-4|TRBV5-1
TGCGCCAGCAGCGAAAGAAACATTCAGTACTTC
CASSERNIQYF
>NA|NA|TRBJ2-3|TRBV20-1
TGCAGTGCTAGGGGTGATACGCAGTATTTT
CSARGDTQYF
>NA|NA|TRBJ2-7|TRBV4-1
TGCGCCAGCAGCCAAGACGATCAGGTACGCGGGCAGTACTTC
CASSQDDQVRGQYF
>NA|NA|TRBJ2-1|TRBV30
TGTGCCTGGACCTACTCAAGGGATGAGCAGTTCTTC
CAWTYSRDEQFF
>NA|few|TRBJ2-3|TRBV2
TGTGCCAGCAGTGATGGCCTGGACCTAGGCACAGATACGCAGTATTTT
CASSDGLDLGTDTQYF